The entry below describes one T cell receptor beta chain. This specimen comes from a study of T cells in localized non-small cell lung cancer. V lost 3 bases, J lost 8 bases, and 7 bases lay in between. This CDR3 is 11 amino acids long. In germline, CDR1 is LNHDA, CDR2 SQIVND (reference sequence). Clones were sequenced by immunoSEQ multiplex PCR, and TCRdb holds only the in-frame ones, with some missing. In the table there are about 19,000 clones, 75% to 95% of which are singletons. The genes are TRBV19 and TRBJ2-5; D is perhaps TRBD1 or TRBD2 (5 bases each). The sequencing used peripheral blood, collected before any cancer treatment. The TCR sequence derives from an older male donor with stage I squamous cell lung carcinoma. The CDR3 sequence is CASSMGETQYF. The DNA for the CDR3 is TGTGCCAGTAGTATGGGGGAAACCCAGTACTTC.